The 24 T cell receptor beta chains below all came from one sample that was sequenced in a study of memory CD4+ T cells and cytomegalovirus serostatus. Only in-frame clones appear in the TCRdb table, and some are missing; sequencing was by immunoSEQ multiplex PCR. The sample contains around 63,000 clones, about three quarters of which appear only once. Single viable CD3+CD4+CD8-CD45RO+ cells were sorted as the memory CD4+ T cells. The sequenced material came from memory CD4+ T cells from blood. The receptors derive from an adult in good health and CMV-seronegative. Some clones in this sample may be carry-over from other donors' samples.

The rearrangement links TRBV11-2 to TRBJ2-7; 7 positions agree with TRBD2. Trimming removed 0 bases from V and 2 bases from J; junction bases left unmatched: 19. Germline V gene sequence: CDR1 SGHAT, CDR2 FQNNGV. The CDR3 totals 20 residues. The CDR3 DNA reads TGTGCCAGCAGCTTAGAACAGATTCGAGCCCCTGCCGCGGGGGCCTACGAGCAGTACTTC. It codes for CASSLEQIRAPAAGAYEQYF.

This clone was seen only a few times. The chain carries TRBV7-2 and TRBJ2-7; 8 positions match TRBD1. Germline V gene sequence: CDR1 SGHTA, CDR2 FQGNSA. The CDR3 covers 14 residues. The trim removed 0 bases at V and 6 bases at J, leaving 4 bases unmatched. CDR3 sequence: CASSLAVRGLEQYF. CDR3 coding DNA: TGTGCCAGCAGCTTAGCGGTCAGGGGGCTCGAGCAGTACTTC.

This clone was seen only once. The DNA of the CDR3 is TGTGCCAGTAGTACCACCCCACAGGGAAGCAATGAAAAACTGTTTTTT. It specifies CASSTTPQGSNEKLFF. The gene calls are TRBV19 and TRBJ1-4; perhaps TRBD1 as D (6 bases). The V gene lost 4 bases and the J gene lost 5 bases, with 17 bases spanning the gap. The length of the CDR3 is 16 residues. Germline lookup yields CDR1 LNHDA and CDR2 SQIVND (reference sequence).

CDR3 bases: TGTGCCAGCAGCTTAGGTGGTACCGAGGGCGCAGGTGGCTACACCTTC. The encoded protein is CASSLGGTEGAGGYTF. The chain has TRBV7-9 and TRBJ1-2; D gene uncertain. V shed 1 base and J shed 7 bases, with 19 bases lying between them. The CDR3 length is 16 residues. Germline CDR1 SEHNR, CDR2 FQNEAQ (reference sequence). The entire variable domain, with the rest obtained from reference TRBV7-9 and TRBJ1-2, is as follows: DTGVSQNPRHKITKRGQNVTFRCDPISEHNRLYWYRQTLGQGPEFLTYFQNEAQLEKSRLLSDRFSAERPKGSFSTLEIQRTEQGDSAMYLCASSLGGTEGAGGYTFGSGTRLTVV.

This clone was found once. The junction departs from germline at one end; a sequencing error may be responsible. CDR3 nucleotide sequence: TGTGCCAGCGGCTTAAGGGAGTGGGTCGGAAAGGCCCTCCGTTACGAGCAGTTCTTC. The encoded protein is CASGLREWVGKALRYEQFF. This chain joins TRBV7-2 and TRBJ2-1, with D tentatively TRBD2 (5 bases). The germline V gene has CDR1 SGHTA and CDR2 FQGNSA. CDR3 size: 19 residues.

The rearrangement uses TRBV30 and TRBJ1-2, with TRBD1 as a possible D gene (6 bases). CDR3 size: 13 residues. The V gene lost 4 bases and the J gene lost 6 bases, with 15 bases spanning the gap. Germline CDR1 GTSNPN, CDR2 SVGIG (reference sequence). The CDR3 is CAWKVDRPHGYTF. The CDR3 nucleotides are TGTGCCTGGAAGGTAGACAGGCCCCATGGCTACACCTTC. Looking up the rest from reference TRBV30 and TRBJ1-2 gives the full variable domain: SQTIHQWPATLVQPVGSPLSLECTVEGTSNPNLYWYRQAAGRGLQLLFYSVGIGQISSEVPQNLSASRPQDRQFILSSKKLLLSDSGFYLCAWKVDRPHGYTFGSGTRLTVV.

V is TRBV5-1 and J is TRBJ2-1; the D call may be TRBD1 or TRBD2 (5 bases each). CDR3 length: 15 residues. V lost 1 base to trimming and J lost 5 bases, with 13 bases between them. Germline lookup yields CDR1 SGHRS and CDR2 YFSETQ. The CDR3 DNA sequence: TGCGCCAGCAGCTTGCAGGGACGCCCCAACAATGAGCAGTTCTTC. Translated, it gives CASSLQGRPNNEQFF.

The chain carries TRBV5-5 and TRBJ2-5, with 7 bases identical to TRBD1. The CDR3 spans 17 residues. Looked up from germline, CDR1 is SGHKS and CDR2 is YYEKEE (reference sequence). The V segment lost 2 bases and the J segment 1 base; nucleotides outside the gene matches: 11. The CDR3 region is CASSLGQARSSQETQYF. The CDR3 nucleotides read TGTGCCAGCAGCTTAGGACAGGCAAGGTCAAGCCAAGAGACCCAGTACTTC.

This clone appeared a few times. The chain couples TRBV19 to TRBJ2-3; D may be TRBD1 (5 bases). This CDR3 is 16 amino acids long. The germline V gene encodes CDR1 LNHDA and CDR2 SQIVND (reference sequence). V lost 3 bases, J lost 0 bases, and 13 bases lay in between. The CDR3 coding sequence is TGTGCCAGTAGTATGATTCAGGGCCCGAGCACAGATACGCAGTATTTT. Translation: CASSMIQGPSTDTQYF.

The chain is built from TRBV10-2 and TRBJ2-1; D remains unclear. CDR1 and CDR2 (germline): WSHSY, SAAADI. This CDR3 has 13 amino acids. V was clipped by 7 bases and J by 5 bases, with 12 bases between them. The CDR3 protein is CASIGYRHNEQFF. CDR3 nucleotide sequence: TGCGCCAGCATAGGCTATAGACACAATGAGCAGTTCTTC.

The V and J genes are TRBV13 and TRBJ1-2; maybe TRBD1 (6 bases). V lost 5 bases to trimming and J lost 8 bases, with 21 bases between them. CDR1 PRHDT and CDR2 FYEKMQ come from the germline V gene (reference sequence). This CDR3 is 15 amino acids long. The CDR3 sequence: CASSDNRVSNKGYTF. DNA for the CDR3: TGTGCCAGCAGCGACAACAGGGTATCCAATAAAGGCTACACCTTC.

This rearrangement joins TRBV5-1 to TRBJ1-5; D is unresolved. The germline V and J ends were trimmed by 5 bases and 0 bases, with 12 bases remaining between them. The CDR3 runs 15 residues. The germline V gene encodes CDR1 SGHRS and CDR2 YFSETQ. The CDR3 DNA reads TGCGCCAGCAGACCGGACGGTTTTAGCAATCAGCCCCAGCATTTT. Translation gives CASRPDGFSNQPQHF.

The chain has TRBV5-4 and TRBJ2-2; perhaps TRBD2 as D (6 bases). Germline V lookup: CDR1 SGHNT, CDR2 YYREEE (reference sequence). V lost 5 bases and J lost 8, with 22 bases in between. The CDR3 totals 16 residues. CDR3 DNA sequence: TGTGCCAGCAGTCCCCCAAGGAGGGACGGCGTGGGGGAGCTGTTTTTT. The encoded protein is CASSPPRRDGVGELFF.

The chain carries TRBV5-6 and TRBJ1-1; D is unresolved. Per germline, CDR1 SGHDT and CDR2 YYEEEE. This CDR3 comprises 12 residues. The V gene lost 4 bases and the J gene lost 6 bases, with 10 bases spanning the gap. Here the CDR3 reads CASSPRMAEAFF. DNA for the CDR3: TGTGCCAGCAGCCCGCGGATGGCTGAAGCTTTCTTT.

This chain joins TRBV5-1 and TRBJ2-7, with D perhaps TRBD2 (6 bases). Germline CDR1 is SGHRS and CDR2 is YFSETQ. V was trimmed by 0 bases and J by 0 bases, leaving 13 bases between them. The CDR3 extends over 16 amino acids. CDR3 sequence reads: CASSLEGTGSSYEQYF. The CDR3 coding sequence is TGCGCCAGCAGCTTGGAGGGGACCGGGAGCTCCTACGAGCAGTACTTC.

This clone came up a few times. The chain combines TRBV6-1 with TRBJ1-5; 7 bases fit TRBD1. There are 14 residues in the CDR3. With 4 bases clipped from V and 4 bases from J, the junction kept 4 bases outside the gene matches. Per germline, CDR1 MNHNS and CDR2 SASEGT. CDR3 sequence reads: CASSAQGRNQPQHF. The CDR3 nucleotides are TGTGCCAGCAGTGCACAGGGGAGGAATCAGCCCCAGCATTTT.

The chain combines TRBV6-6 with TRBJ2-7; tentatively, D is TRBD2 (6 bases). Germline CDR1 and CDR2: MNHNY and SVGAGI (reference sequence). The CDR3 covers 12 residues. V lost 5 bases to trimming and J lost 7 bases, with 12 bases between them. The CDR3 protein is CASSPAGTEQYF. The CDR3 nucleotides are TGTGCCAGCAGTCCGGCCGGGACTGAGCAGTACTTC.

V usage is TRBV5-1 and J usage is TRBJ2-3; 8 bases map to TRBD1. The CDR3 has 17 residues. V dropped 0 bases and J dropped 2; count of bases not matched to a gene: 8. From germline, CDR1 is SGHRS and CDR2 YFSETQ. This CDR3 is CASSLGGQGGHTDTQYF. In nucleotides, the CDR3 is TGCGCCAGCAGCTTGGGAGGACAGGGAGGACACACAGATACGCAGTATTTT. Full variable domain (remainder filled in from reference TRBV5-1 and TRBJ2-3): KAGVTQTPRYLIKTRGQQVTLSCSPISGHRSVSWYQQTPGQGLQFLFEYFSETQRNKGNFPGRFSGRQFSNSRSEMNVSTLELGDSALYLCASSLGGQGGHTDTQYFGPGTRLTVL.

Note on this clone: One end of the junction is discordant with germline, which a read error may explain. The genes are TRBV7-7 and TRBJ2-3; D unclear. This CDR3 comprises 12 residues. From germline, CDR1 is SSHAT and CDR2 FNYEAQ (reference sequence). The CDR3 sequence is CASSLDGGTQYF. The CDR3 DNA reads TGTGCTAGCAGCTTAGACGGCGGTACGCAGTATTTT.

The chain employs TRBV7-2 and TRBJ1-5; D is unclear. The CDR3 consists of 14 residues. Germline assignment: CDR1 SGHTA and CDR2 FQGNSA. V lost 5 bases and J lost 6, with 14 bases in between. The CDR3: CASSRLGYGQPQHF. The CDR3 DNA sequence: TGTGCCAGCAGCCGGCTCGGATATGGTCAGCCCCAGCATTTT.

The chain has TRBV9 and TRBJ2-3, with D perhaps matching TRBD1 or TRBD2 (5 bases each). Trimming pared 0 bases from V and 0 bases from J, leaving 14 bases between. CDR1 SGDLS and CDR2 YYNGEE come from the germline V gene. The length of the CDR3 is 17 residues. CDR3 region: CASSVALGDGSTDTQYF. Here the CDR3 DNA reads TGTGCCAGCAGCGTAGCTCTAGGGGACGGGAGCACAGATACGCAGTATTTT.

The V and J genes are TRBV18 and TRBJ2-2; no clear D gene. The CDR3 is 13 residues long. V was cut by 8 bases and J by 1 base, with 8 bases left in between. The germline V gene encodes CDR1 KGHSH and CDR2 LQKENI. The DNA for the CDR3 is TGTGCCAGCGCAGGTTTGAACACCGGGGAGCTGTTTTTT. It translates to CASAGLNTGELFF.

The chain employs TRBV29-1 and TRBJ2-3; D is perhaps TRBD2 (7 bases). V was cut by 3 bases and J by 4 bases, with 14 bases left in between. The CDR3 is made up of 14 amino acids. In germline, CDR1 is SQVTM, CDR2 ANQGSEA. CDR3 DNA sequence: TGCAGCGTTGATCGCGGGGGCCGTTCAGATACGCAGTATTTT. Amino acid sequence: CSVDRGGRSDTQYF.

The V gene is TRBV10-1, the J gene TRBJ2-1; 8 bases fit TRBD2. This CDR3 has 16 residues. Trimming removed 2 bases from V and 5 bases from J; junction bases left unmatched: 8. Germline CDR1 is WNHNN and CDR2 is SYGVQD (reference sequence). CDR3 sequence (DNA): TGCGCCAGCAGTGAGGTGGTAATAGCGGGGAACAATGAGCAGTTCTTC. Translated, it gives CASSEVVIAGNNEQFF.